This T cell receptor (beta chain) was obtained from a study of shared clonotypes between healthy human individuals. Regarding this clone: Its specificity is unknown.

Some clones are missing from TCRdb's copy, which holds only in-frame ones; the method was immunoSEQ multiplex PCR. Counted here are approximately 500,000 clones, 90% to 96% occurring once; the ten biggest clones make up roughly 0.06%. V gave up 4 bases and J gave up 5 bases; unmatched junction bases: 21. The CDR3 is 19 residues long. Germline CDR1 SGHRS, CDR2 YFSETQ. Overall study findings and caveats: What naive subsets generally showed was a larger estimated richness than memory subsets showed. Sequencing depth was expected to affect clonotype sharing among donors.

V and J are TRBV5-1 and TRBJ2-7, with TRBD2 matching 10 bases. The origin of this receptor is a woman in her twenties or thirties in good health. Source material: naive CD4+ T cells sorted from blood. This sample's subset: CD45RA+ positively selected. The CDR3 region is CASSRMPGLATETAHEQYF. CDR3 DNA sequence: TGCGCCAGCAGCCGCATGCCGGGACTAGCGACAGAGACAGCCCACGAGCAGTACTTC. Combining the CDR3 with reference TRBV5-1 and TRBJ2-7 gives the whole variable domain KAGVTQTPRYLIKTRGQQVTLSCSPISGHRSVSWYQQTPGQGLQFLFEYFSETQRNKGNFPGRFSGRQFSNSRSEMNVSTLELGDSALYLCASSRMPGLATETAHEQYFGPGTRLTVT.